A single sample gave rise to the 26 T cell receptor beta chains below, sequenced in a study of T cell repertoires in cytomegalovirus infection. One entry per CDR3 protein results from TCRdb running MiXCR on the reads. The sample records some 300,000 distinct CDR3 sequences, around 10% being singletons. Sequenced: PBMCs. These receptors originate from a human donor in good health (CMV status not recorded). Some clones in this sample may be carry-over from other donors' samples.

This clonotype occurred many times. The gene calls are TRBV2 and TRBJ1-1, with 12 bases fitting TRBD1. V lost 5 bases, J lost 5 bases, and 6 bases stayed unmatched. CDR3 length: 15 amino acids. The germline V gene encodes CDR1 SNHLY and CDR2 FYNNEI. The CDR3 sequence: CASSKRDRGRTEAFF. The CDR3 DNA reads TGTGCCAGCAGTAAAAGGGACAGGGGGCGAACTGAAGCTTTCTTT.

This clonotype has only a few counts. V usage is TRBV7-9 and J usage is TRBJ1-1; 9 bases are a match to TRBD1. The germline CDR1 and CDR2 sequences are SEHNR and FQNEAQ (reference sequence). Trimming removed 6 bases from V and 4 bases from J; junction bases left unmatched: 9. This CDR3 has 15 residues. This CDR3 reads CASSPLTGGFTEAFF. As DNA, the CDR3 is TGTGCCAGCAGTCCTCTGACAGGGGGTTTCACTGAAGCTTTCTTT.

At least ten counts were recorded for this clonotype. J is TRBJ1-1 and V is TRBV7-8, with D possibly being TRBD1 (5 bases). Germline CDR1 is SGHVS and CDR2 is FQNEAQ. Trimming took 0 bases from V and 5 from J, leaving 13 bases between them. The CDR3 spans 15 residues. CDR3 in amino acids: CASSLAGTSGTEAFF. The DNA of the CDR3 is TGTGCCAGCAGCTTAGCGGGGACCTCGGGTACTGAAGCTTTCTTT.

This clonotype was observed at least ten times. The rearrangement links TRBV20-1 to TRBJ1-1, with D perhaps matching TRBD1 (5 bases). This CDR3 is built from 16 residues. Germline V lookup: CDR1 DFQATT, CDR2 SNEGSKA (reference sequence). V was pared by 0 bases and J by 4 bases, with 18 bases between. The CDR3 spells CSARDDFGARTTEAFF. The CDR3 DNA reads TGCAGTGCTAGAGACGATTTTGGGGCTCGGACCACTGAAGCTTTCTTT.

This clonotype was observed a handful of times. The chain is built from TRBV20-1 and TRBJ2-1; TRBD1 is a possible D gene (6 bases). The length of the CDR3 is 15 residues. The V end lost 3 bases, the J end lost 7 bases, and 19 bases lay between the germline ends. Germline V gene lookup returns CDR1 DFQATT and CDR2 SNEGSKA (reference sequence). The CDR3 sequence is CSASPPGRGRNEQFF. DNA of the CDR3: TGCAGTGCTAGTCCCCCTGGCAGGGGTAGGAATGAGCAGTTCTTC.

This clonotype was found many times. V is TRBV2 and J is TRBJ2-7; tentatively, D is TRBD1 (5 bases). From germline, CDR1 is SNHLY and CDR2 FYNNEI. The CDR3 covers 12 residues. V was shortened by 6 bases and J by 2 bases, with 8 bases between the two germline ends. The CDR3 bases are TGTGCCAGCAGGGAGACAGCCTACGAGCAGTACGTC. Amino acids: CASRETAYEQYV.

This clonotype was seen many times. CDR3: CASSLPAGTFNSPLHF. CDR3 bases: TGTGCCAGCAGCTTGCCGGCGGGCACTTTTAATTCACCCCTCCACTTT. The chain combines TRBV7-8 with TRBJ1-6; D not certain. Germline values: CDR1 SGHVS, CDR2 FQNEAQ. V was clipped by 3 bases and J by 6 bases, with 15 bases between them. There are 16 residues in the CDR3.

This clonotype was picked up many times. The chain links TRBV20-1 to TRBJ2-5; 8 nucleotides match TRBD2. The germline gives CDR1 DFQATT, CDR2 SNEGSKA (reference sequence). The CDR3 is 16 residues long. Germline trimming cut 0 bases from V and 1 base from J; bases unmatched to any gene: 7. The DNA for the CDR3 is TGCAGTGCTAGAGATGAACTAGCGGTTTCCCAAGAGACCCAGTACTTC. The encoded protein is CSARDELAVSQETQYF.

This clonotype showed up many times. The chain couples TRBV2 to TRBJ2-3; 8 bases match TRBD1. Germline V CDR1 and CDR2: SNHLY, FYNNEI. Trimming took 8 bases from V and 0 from J; bases not matched to a gene: 7. CDR3 length: 15 residues. The CDR3 DNA is TGTGCCAGCGGGGGGACAGGAAGTAGCACAGATACGCAGTATTTT. It codes for CASGGTGSSTDTQYF.

This clonotype was detected only a few times. V gene TRBV5-5 combines with J gene TRBJ2-7, with TRBD1 identical over 9 bases. The CDR3 consists of 13 residues. Germline-derived CDR1 and CDR2 are SGHKS and YYEKEE (reference sequence). V lost 8 bases, J lost 7 bases, and 10 bases stayed unmatched. As DNA, the CDR3 is TGTGCCAGTTCTTGGACAGGGGCGCAGGAGCAGTACTTC. It specifies CASSWTGAQEQYF. The whole variable domain, filled in from reference TRBV5-5 and TRBJ2-7, reads DAGVTQSPTHLIKTRGQQVTLRCSPISGHKSVSWYQQVLGQGPQFIFQYYEKEERGRGNFPDRFSARQFPNYSSELNVNALLLGDSALYLCASSWTGAQEQYFGPGTRLTVT.

In its sample, this clonotype was seen a few times. The rearrangement uses TRBV5-8 and TRBJ1-1; the D is unclear. V dropped 4 bases and J dropped 1 base, with 11 bases sitting between them. CDR3 length: 14 amino acids. Germline CDR1 is SGHTS and CDR2 is YDEGEE. CDR3 nucleotides: TGTGCCAGCAGCCCAGGAAGGGCGAACACTGAAGCTTTCTTT. Amino acids: CASSPGRANTEAFF.

The table lists this clonotype with many counts. The CDR3 spells CASSKTGPSVQFF. CDR3 in DNA: TGTGCCAGCAGCAAGACAGGGCCCTCTGTGCAGTTCTTC. The chain carries TRBV7-2 and TRBJ2-1; 7 positions match TRBD1. There are 13 residues in the CDR3. Trimming took 5 bases from V and 12 from J; bases not matched to a gene: 10. Germline-derived CDR1 and CDR2 are SGHTA and FQGNSA.

This clonotype was seen a few times. This chain connects TRBV20-1 to TRBJ2-2; D gene unclear. Per germline, CDR1 DFQATT and CDR2 SNEGSKA (reference sequence). The CDR3 has 13 residues. V gave up 0 bases and J gave up 3 bases, with 5 bases separating them. This CDR3 is CSARDTYTGELFF. DNA for the CDR3: TGCAGTGCTAGAGATACTTACACCGGGGAGCTGTTTTTT.

Ten or more counts support this clonotype. The gene calls are TRBV28 and TRBJ2-2, with 14 bases matching TRBD2. The CDR3 loop spans 18 amino acids. Germline values: CDR1 MDHEN, CDR2 SYDVKM. Germline trimming cut 6 bases from V and 5 bases from J; bases unmatched to any gene: 11. The CDR3, as DNA: TGTGCCAGCAGGAAGGGGACTAGCGGGGGTTTAGGAACCGGGGAGCTGTTTTTT. Its translation: CASRKGTSGGLGTGELFF.

The sample holds many counts of this clonotype. The gene calls are TRBV25-1 and TRBJ2-1; D might be TRBD1 (6 bases). Germline V gene data show CDR1 as MGHDK and CDR2 as SYGVNS. CDR3 length: 14 residues. The V gene lost 6 bases and the J gene lost 3 bases, with 12 bases spanning the gap. DNA for the CDR3: TGTGCCAGCAGGGACAGAGAAAACTACAATGAGCAGTTCTTC. It translates to CASRDRENYNEQFF.

The chain has TRBV18 and TRBJ2-2, with D uncertain. Germline V gene sequence: CDR1 KGHSH, CDR2 LQKENI. Trimming removed 4 bases at V and 2 bases at J, with 14 bases between. There are 16 residues in the CDR3. The CDR3 loop reads CASSLLSSRNTGELFF. CDR3 nucleotides: TGTGCCAGCTCACTACTTAGCAGTCGAAACACCGGGGAGCTGTTTTTT.

This clonotype was counted many times. The chain uses TRBV7-9 and TRBJ2-2; no clear D gene. V was cut by 2 bases and J by 3 bases, with 10 bases left in between. The CDR3 has 15 amino acids. Germline V gene lookup returns CDR1 SEHNR and CDR2 FQNEAQ (reference sequence). CDR3 amino acids: CASSLIRADTGELFF. The CDR3 nucleotides are TGTGCCAGCAGCTTAATTAGGGCCGACACCGGGGAGCTGTTTTTT.

The chain couples TRBV28 to TRBJ1-1; perhaps TRBD1 as D (5 bases). CDR3 length: 18 residues. Germline values: CDR1 MDHEN, CDR2 SYDVKM. Trimming left V 1 base short and J 3 bases short, with 21 bases between. The CDR3 region is CASSLSASLGGLDTEAFF. The CDR3 bases are TGTGCCAGCAGTTTATCCGCCTCCCTGGGGGGTTTGGACACTGAAGCTTTCTTT.

This clonotype was seen ten or more times. V usage is TRBV7-6 and J usage is TRBJ2-2; the match to TRBD1 covers 12 bases. Germline-derived CDR1 and CDR2 are SGHVS and FNYEAQ. The CDR3 contains 16 residues. V was clipped by 5 bases and J by 5 bases; unmatched bases: 6. CDR3 nucleotide sequence: TGTGCCAGCAGCCATGGGACAGGGGGCACGACCGGGGAGCTGTTTTTT. Encoded protein: CASSHGTGGTTGELFF.

This clonotype was observed many times. The chain is built from TRBV10-3 and TRBJ2-7; 8 nucleotides line up with TRBD2. Per germline, CDR1 ENHRY and CDR2 SYGVKD. The CDR3 contains 13 residues. V lost 3 bases to trimming and J lost 7 bases; unmatched junction nucleotides: 5. CDR3 in DNA: TGTGCCATCAGTGAAGTCGGGGGGGAAGAGCAGTACGTC. Translation gives CAISEVGGEEQYV.

This clonotype appeared many times. V is TRBV7-9 and J is TRBJ1-1; D remains ambiguous. The CDR3 is 14 residues long. The V gene lost 2 bases and the J gene lost 1 base, with 8 bases spanning the gap. CDR1 SEHNR and CDR2 FQNEAQ come from the germline V gene (reference sequence). CDR3 in amino acids: CASSLSGPNTEAFF. The DNA for the CDR3 is TGTGCCAGCAGCTTATCCGGGCCGAACACTGAAGCTTTCTTT. The variable domain in full, completed from reference TRBV7-9 and TRBJ1-1, reads DTGVSQNPRHKITKRGQNVTFRCDPISEHNRLYWYRQTLGQGPEFLTYFQNEAQLEKSRLLSDRFSAERPKGSFSTLEIQRTEQGDSAMYLCASSLSGPNTEAFFGQGTRLTVV.

This clonotype was detected a few times. V usage is TRBV5-5 and J usage is TRBJ1-2; D not resolved. Germline V gene data show CDR1 as SGHKS and CDR2 as YYEKEE (reference sequence). V was pared by 5 bases and J by 4 bases, with 24 bases between. The length of the CDR3 is 17 residues. The CDR3 nucleotides are TGTGCCAGCAGAGAAGCGGCATTTTCAAACCCTTTCTATGGCTACACCTTC. Translating it yields CASREAAFSNPFYGYTF.

This clonotype was counted a few times. The gene calls are TRBV7-3 and TRBJ2-3; 8 bases are shared with TRBD2. V shed 0 bases, J shed 3 bases, and the junction held 14 bases outside the gene matches. Germline assignment: CDR1 SGHTA and CDR2 FQGTGA. The CDR3 has 19 residues. The CDR3 nucleotides read TGTGCCAGCAGCTTAACTCCTGTGGTTGTAGCGGGAAATACAGATACGCAGTATTTT. It translates to CASSLTPVVVAGNTDTQYF.

This clonotype has ten or more counts. The V gene is TRBV20-1, the J gene TRBJ2-1; a weak D match, TRBD2 (5 bases). V lost 5 bases and J lost 5, with 16 bases in between. This CDR3 is 14 amino acids long. CDR1 is DFQATT, CDR2 SNEGSKA, per germline (reference sequence). CDR3 DNA: TGCAGTGCTCGACGGCGGGTGAGGGACAATGAGCAGTTCTTC. This codes for CSARRRVRDNEQFF.

The table lists this clonotype with many counts. The rearrangement uses TRBV7-6 and TRBJ1-3; weak D call: TRBD1 (5 bases). Germline V gene data show CDR1 as SGHVS and CDR2 as FNYEAQ. This CDR3 is 20 amino acids long. Trimming left V 4 bases short and J 9 bases short, with 34 bases between. The CDR3, as DNA: TGTGCCAGCAGCTCAACGTTGGGGTTCCGGGACCACTCGGAGCTTAGCACCATATATTTT. Translated: CASSSTLGFRDHSELSTIYF.

In this sample, this clonotype turned up many times. This chain joins TRBV12-3 or TRBV12-4 and TRBJ2-3; maybe TRBD1 (5 bases). There are 14 residues in the CDR3. V was shortened by 4 bases and J by 1 base, with 9 bases between the two germline ends. The CDR3 DNA follows: TGTGCCAGCAGTTGGCAGGGCGGCACAGATACGCAGTATTTT. This encodes CASSWQGGTDTQYF.